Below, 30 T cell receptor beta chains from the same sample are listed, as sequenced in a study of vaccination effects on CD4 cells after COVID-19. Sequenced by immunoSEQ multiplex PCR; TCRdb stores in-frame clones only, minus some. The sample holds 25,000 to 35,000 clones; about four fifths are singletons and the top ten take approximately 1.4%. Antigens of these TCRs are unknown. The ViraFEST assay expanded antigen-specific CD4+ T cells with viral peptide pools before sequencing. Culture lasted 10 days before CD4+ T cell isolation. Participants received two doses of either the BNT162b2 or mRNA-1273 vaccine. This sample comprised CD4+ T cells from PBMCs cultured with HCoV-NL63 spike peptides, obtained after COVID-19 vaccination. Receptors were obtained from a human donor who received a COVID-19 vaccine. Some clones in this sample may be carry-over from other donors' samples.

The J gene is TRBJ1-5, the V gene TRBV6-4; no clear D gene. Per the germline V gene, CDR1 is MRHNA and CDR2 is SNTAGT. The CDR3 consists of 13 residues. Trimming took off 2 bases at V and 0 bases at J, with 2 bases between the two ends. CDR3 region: CASSDASNQPQHF. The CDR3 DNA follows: TGTGCCAGCAGTGACGCTAGCAATCAGCCCCAGCATTTT.

In DNA form, the CDR3 reads TGTGCCAGCAGTCGGACCGGGACACGGAACGCAGATACGCAGTATTTT. Encoded protein: CASSRTGTRNADTQYF. The V call is TRBV27, the J call TRBJ2-3; a possible D gene is TRBD1 (6 bases). Germline V CDR1 and CDR2: MNHEY, SMNVEV (reference sequence). V was cut by 5 bases and J by 4 bases, with 19 bases left in between. This CDR3 spans 16 amino acids.

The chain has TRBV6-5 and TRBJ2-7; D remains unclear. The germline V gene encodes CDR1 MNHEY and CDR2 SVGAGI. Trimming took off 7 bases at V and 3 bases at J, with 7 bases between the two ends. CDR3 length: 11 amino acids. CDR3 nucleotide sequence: TGTGCCAGCAATGTTCTCTACGAGCAGTACGTC. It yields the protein CASNVLYEQYV.

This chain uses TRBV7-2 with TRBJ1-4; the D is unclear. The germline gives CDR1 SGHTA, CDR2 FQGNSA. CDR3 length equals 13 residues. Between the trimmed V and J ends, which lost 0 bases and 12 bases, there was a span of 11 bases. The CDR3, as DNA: TGTGCCAGCAGCTTAGCACCCGGGCAGGAACTGTTTTTT. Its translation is CASSLAPGQELFF.

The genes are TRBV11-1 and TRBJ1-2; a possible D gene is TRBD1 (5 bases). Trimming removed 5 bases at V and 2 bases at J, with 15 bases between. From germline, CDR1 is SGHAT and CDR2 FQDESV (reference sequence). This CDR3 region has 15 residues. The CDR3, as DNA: TGTGCCAGCAGCCGGGGGTCAGGTACGAACTATGGCTACACCTTC. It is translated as CASSRGSGTNYGYTF.

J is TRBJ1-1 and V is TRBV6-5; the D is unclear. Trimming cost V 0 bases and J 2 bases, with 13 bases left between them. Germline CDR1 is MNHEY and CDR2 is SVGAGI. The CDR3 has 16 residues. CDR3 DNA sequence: TGTGCCAGCAGTTACTCGATCAGGACCCCCAACACTGAAGCTTTCTTT. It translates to CASSYSIRTPNTEAFF.

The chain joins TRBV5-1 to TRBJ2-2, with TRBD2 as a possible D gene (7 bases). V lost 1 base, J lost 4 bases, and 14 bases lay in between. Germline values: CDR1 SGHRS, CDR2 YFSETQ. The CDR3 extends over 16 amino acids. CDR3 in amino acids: CASSLWGGATTGELFF. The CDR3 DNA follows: TGCGCCAGCAGCTTGTGGGGGGGCGCCACCACCGGGGAGCTGTTTTTT. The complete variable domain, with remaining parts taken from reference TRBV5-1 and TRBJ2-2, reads KAGVTQTPRYLIKTRGQQVTLSCSPISGHRSVSWYQQTPGQGLQFLFEYFSETQRNKGNFPGRFSGRQFSNSRSEMNVSTLELGDSALYLCASSLWGGATTGELFFGEGSRLTVL.

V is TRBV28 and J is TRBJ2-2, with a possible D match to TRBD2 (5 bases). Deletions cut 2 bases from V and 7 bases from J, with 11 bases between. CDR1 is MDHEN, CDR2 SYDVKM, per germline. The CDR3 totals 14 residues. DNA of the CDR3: TGTGCCAGCAGTTTACTAGGCGAGGGCGGGGAGCTGTTTTTT. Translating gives CASSLLGEGGELFF.

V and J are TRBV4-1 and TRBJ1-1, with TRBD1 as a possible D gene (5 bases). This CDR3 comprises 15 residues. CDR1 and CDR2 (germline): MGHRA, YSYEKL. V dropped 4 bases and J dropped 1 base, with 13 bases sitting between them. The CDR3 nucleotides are TGCGCCAGCAGCCCGGACCCCCAGGGGAACACTGAAGCTTTCTTT. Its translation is CASSPDPQGNTEAFF.

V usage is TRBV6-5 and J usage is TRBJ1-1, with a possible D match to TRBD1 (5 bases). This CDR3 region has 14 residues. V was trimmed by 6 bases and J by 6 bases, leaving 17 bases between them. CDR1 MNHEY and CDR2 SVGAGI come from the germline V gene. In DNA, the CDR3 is TGTGCCAGCAGCCCAGCCGGGGGGGTCGCTGAAGCTTTCTTT. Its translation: CASSPAGGVAEAFF.

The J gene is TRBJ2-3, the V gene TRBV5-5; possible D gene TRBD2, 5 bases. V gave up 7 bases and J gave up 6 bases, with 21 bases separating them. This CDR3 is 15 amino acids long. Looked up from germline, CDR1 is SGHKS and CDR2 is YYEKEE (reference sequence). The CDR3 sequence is CASSSPGSLRDTQYF. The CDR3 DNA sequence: TGTGCCAGCTCGTCCCCGGGATCCCTACGGGATACGCAGTATTTT.

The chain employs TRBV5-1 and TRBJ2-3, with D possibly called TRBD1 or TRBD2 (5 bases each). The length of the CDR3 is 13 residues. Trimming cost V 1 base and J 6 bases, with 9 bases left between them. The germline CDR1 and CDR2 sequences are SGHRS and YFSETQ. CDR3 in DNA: TGCGCCAGCAGCTTGACGGGACGGGATACGCAGTATTTT. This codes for CASSLTGRDTQYF. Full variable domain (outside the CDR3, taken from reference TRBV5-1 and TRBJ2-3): KAGVTQTPRYLIKTRGQQVTLSCSPISGHRSVSWYQQTPGQGLQFLFEYFSETQRNKGNFPGRFSGRQFSNSRSEMNVSTLELGDSALYLCASSLTGRDTQYFGPGTRLTVL.

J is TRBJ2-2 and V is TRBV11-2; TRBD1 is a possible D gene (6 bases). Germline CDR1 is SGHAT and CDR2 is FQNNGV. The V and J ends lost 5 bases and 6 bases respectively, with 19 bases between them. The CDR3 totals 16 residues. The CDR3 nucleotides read TGTGCCAGCAGCCCTGCACAGGGTAGACGGGCCGGGGAGCTGTTTTTT. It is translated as CASSPAQGRRAGELFF.

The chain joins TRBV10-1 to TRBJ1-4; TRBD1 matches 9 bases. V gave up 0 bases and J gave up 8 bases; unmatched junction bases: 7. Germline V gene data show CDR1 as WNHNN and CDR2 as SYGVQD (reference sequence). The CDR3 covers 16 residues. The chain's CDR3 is CASSESRGTGNEKLFF. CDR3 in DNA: TGCGCCAGCAGTGAGTCCCGTGGGACAGGGAACGAAAAACTGTTTTTT.

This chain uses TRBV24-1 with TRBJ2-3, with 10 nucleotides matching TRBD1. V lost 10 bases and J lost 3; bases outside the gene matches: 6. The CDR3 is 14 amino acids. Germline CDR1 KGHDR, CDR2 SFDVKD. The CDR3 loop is CATMDRGGTDTQYF. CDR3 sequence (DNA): TGTGCCACTATGGACAGGGGGGGGACAGATACGCAGTATTTT.

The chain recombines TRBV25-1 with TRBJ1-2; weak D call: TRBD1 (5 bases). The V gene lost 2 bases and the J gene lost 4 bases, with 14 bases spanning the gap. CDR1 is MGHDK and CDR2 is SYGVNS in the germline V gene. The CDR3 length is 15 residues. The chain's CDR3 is CASSEHTGGSYGYTF. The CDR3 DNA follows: TGTGCCAGCAGTGAACACACCGGGGGGTCCTATGGCTACACCTTC.

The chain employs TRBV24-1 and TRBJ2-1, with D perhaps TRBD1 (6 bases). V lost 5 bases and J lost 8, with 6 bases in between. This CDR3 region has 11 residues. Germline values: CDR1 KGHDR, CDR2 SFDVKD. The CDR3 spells CATSAGDEQFF. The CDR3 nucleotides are TGTGCCACCAGTGCAGGGGATGAGCAGTTCTTC.

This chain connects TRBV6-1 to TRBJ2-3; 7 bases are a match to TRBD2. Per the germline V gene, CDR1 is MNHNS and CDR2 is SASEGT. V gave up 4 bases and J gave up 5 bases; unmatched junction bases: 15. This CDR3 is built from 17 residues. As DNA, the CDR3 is TGTGCCAGCAGTGGTAGGGTGGGGGGGGTTTTAGGAGATACGCAGTATTTT. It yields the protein CASSGRVGGVLGDTQYF.

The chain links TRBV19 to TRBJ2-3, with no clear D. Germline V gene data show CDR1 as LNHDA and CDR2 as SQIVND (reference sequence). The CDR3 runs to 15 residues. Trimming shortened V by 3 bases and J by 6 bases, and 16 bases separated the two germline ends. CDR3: CASSISLILTDTQYF. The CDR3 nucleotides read TGTGCCAGTAGTATCTCACTTATCTTAACGGATACGCAGTATTTT.

The CDR3 spells CASSEATSVRRTGELFF. In DNA form, the CDR3 reads TGTGCCAGCAGTGAGGCTACTAGCGTACGTCGCACCGGGGAGCTGTTTTTT. The chain combines TRBV25-1 with TRBJ2-2; 7 nucleotides line up with TRBD2. This CDR3 spans 17 amino acids. The germline CDR1 and CDR2 sequences are MGHDK and SYGVNS. After removal of 3 bases from V and 4 bases from J, the junction contained 11 bases not matched to a gene.

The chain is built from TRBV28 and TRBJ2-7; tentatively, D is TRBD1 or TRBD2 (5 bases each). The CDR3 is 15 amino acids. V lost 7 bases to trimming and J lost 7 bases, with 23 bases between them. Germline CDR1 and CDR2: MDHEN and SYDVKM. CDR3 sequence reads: CASNRRGAGVGEQYV. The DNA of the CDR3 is TGTGCCAGCAATCGTAGGGGCGCGGGCGTGGGGGAGCAGTACGTC.

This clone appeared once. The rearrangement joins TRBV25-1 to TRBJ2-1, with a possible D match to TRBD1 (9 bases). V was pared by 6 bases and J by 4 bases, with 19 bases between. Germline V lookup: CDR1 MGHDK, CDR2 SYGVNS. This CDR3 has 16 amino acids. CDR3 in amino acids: CASSPGGGQGYNEQFF. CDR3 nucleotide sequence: TGTGCCAGCAGCCCCGGGGGGGGACAGGGATACAATGAGCAGTTCTTC.

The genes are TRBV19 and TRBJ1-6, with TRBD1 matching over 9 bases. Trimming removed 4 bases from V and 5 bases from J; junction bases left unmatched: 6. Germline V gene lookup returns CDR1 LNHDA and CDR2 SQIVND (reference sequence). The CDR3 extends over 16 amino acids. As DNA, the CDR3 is TGTGCCAGTAGTAACACAGGGACAGGGAATAATTCACCCCTCCACTTT. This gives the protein CASSNTGTGNNSPLHF.

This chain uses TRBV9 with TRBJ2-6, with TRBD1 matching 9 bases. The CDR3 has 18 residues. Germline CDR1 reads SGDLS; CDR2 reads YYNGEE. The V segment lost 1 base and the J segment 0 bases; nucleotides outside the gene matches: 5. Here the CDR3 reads CASSVPWDRASGANVLTF. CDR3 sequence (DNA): TGTGCCAGCAGCGTACCGTGGGACAGGGCCTCTGGGGCCAACGTCCTGACTTTC.

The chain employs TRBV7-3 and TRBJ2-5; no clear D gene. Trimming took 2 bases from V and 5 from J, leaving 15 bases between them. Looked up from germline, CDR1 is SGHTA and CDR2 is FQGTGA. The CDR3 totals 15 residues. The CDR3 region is CASSLARSSRETQYF. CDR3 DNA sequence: TGTGCCAGCAGCTTAGCCAGGAGCTCCAGGGAGACCCAGTACTTC.

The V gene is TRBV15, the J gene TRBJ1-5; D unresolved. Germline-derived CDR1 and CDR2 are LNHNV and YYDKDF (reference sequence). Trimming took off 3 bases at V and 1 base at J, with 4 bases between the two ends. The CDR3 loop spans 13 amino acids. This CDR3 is CATSSRSNQPQHF. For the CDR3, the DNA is TGTGCCACCAGCAGTAGGAGCAATCAGCCCCAGCATTTT.

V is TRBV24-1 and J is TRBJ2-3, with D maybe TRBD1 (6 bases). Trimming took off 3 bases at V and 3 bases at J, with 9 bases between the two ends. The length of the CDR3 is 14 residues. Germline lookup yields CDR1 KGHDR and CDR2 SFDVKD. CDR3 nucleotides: TGTGCCACCAGTGATCGCAGGGGAACAGATACGCAGTATTTT. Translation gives CATSDRRGTDTQYF.

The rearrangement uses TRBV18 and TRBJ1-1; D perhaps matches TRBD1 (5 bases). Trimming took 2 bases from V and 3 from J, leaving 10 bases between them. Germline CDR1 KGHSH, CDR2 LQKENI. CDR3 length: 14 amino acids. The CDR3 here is CASSPSGGDTEAFF. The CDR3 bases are TGTGCCAGCTCACCAAGCGGGGGAGACACTGAAGCTTTCTTT.

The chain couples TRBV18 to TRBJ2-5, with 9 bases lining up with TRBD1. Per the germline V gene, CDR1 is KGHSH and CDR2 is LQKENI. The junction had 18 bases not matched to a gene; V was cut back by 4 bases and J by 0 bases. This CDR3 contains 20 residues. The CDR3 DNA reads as TGTGCCAGCTCACTACAACTGGGGACGGCGAGGACAGGGGACCAAGAGACCCAGTACTTC. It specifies CASSLQLGTARTGDQETQYF.

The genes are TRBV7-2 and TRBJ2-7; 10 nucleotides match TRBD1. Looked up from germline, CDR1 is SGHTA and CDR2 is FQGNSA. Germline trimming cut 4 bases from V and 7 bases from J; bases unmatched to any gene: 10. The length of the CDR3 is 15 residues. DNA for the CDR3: TGTGCCAGCAGCTCGGGACAGGGGCCCACTAGGGAGCAGTACGTC. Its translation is CASSSGQGPTREQYV.